The 6 T cell receptor beta chains in this list originate from one sample, sequenced in a study of control samples from healthy donors and cancer patients. Sequencing used immunoSEQ multiplex PCR; TCRdb keeps in-frame clones, though not all of them. The table records about 150,000 clones, around 94% of them present only once. The sample taken for sequencing was PBMCs. Receptors were obtained from a man aged 60-69 years with colorectal cancer.

The rearrangement joins TRBV23-1 to TRBJ2-7, with D tentatively TRBD1 or TRBD2 (5 bases each). TRBV23-1 is marked as an open reading frame, function uncertain. The V end was cut by 0 bases, the J end by 2 bases, with 17 bases between. The CDR3 totals 17 residues. As DNA, the CDR3 is TGCGCCAGCAGTCAATCCGTGAGCGAGGGGAGTACCTACGAGCAGTACTTC. Its protein is CASSQSVSEGSTYEQYF.

The chain joins TRBV12-3 or TRBV12-4 to TRBJ1-1; possible D gene TRBD1, 5 bases. The V gene lost 7 bases and the J gene lost 5 bases, with 14 bases spanning the gap. The CDR3 is made up of 13 amino acids. The CDR3 DNA is TGTGCCAGCAACCCAGGGCCATGGACTGAAGCTTTCTTT. It encodes CASNPGPWTEAFF.

In DNA, the CDR3 is TGTGCCAGCAGCGTAGGAATTAGCGGGAGGACAGATACGCAGTATTTT. Translating gives CASSVGISGRTDTQYF. The chain couples TRBV9 to TRBJ2-3, with 10 positions matching TRBD2. The CDR3 consists of 16 residues. V was clipped by 0 bases and J by 3 bases; unmatched bases: 4. CDR1 is SGDLS, CDR2 YYNGEE, per germline.

The chain uses TRBV10-3 and TRBJ1-2; tentative D call: TRBD1 (5 bases). The CDR3 covers 13 residues. Germline V gene data show CDR1 as ENHRY and CDR2 as SYGVKD. With 6 bases removed from V and 8 bases from J, the gap between germline ends came to 16 bases. The CDR3 loop reads CAISLGTSGGYTF. CDR3 nucleotides: TGTGCCATCAGCCTCGGGACTTCAGGAGGCTACACCTTC.

The chain is built from TRBV19 and TRBJ1-2; TRBD1 aligns across 11 bases. This CDR3 is 15 amino acids long. CDR1 LNHDA and CDR2 SQIVND come from the germline V gene (reference sequence). V was clipped by 3 bases and J by 4 bases; unmatched bases: 4. The CDR3 spells CASSITGQGAYGYTF. The DNA of the CDR3 is TGTGCCAGTAGTATCACCGGACAGGGGGCCTATGGCTACACCTTC.

The chain's CDR3 is CASSLAGRVGGYTF. The CDR3 coding sequence is TGTGCCAGCAGCTTAGCCGGCAGGGTCGGCGGCTACACCTTC. The rearrangement uses TRBV7-2 and TRBJ1-2; D is perhaps TRBD1 (5 bases). V was trimmed by 0 bases and J by 8 bases, leaving 13 bases between them. The CDR3 is 14 residues long. The germline V gene has CDR1 SGHTA and CDR2 FQGNSA.